This T cell receptor beta chain was observed in a study of cytotoxic CD8 clonotypes in ibrutinib-treated CLL. Sequencing used immunoSEQ multiplex PCR; TCRdb keeps in-frame clones, though not all of them. The table has roughly 190,000 clones, over 60% seen once; the top ten hold around 15%. This clone was found a few times. Losses at the gene ends were 6 bases for V and 2 bases for J; bases not matched to a gene: 7. The CDR3 loop spans 15 amino acids. Germline V gene lookup returns CDR1 SGHAT and CDR2 FQNNGV. The receptor's source is a human donor with chronic lymphocytic leukemia. The chain combines TRBV11-2 with TRBJ2-7, with 10 bases lining up with TRBD2. The material was PBMCs, obtained after 24 months of ibrutinib treatment. The CDR3, as DNA: TGTGCCAGCAGAACGCCGGGACTAGCGACCTACGAGCAGTACTTC. Translation gives CASRTPGLATYEQYF.